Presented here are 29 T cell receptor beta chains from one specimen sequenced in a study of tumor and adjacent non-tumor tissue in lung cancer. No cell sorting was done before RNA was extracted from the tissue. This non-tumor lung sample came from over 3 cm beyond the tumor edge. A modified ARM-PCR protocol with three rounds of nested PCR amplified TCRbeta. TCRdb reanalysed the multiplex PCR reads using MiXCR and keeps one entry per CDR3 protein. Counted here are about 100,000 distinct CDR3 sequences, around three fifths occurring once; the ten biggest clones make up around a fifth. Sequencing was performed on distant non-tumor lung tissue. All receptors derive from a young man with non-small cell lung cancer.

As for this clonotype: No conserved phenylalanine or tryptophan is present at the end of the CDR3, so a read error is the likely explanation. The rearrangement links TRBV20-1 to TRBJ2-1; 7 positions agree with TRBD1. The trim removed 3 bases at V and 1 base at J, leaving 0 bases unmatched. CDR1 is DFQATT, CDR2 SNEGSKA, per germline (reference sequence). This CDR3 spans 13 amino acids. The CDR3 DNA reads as TGCAGTGCTAGGGACAGGTCCTACAATGAGCAGTTCTCC. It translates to CSARDRSYNEQFS.

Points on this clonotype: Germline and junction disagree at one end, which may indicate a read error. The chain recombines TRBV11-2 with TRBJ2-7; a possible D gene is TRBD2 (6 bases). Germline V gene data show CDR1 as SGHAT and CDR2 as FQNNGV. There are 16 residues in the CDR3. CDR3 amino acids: CASSFSGSSGSYELYF. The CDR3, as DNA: TGTGCCAGCAGCTTTTCCGGGAGTAGCGGCTCCTACGAGCTGTACTTC.

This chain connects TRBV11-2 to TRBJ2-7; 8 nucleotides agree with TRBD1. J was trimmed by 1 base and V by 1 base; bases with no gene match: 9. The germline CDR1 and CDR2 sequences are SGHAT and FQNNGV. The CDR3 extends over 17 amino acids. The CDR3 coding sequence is TGTGCCAGCAGCTTAGTGCAGGGGGCAAGCGTGTCCTACGAGCAGTACTTC. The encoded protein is CASSLVQGASVSYEQYF.

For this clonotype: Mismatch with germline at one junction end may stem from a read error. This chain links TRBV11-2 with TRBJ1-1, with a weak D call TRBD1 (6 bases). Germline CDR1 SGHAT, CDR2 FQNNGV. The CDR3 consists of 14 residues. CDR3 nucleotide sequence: TGTGCCACCTCCCCGGAGGGATGGGACACTGAAGATTTCTTT. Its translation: CATSPEGWDTEDFF.

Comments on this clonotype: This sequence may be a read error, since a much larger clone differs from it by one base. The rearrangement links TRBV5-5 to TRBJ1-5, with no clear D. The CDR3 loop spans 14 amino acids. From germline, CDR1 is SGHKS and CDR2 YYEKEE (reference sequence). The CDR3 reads CASSADLSNQPQLF. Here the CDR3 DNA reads TGTGCCAGCAGCGCGGACCTTAGCAATCAGCCCCAGCTTTTT.

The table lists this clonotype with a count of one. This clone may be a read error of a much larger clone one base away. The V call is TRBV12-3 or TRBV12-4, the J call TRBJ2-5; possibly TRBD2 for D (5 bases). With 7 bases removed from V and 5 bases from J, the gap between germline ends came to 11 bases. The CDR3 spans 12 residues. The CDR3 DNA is TGTGCCAGCAAAAGCGGATGGGAGACCCAGTACTTC. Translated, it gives CASKSGWETQYF.

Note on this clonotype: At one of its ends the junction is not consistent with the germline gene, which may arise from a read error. CDR3 bases: TGTGCCAGCAATCTGTGGACAGGGGTAGTTAACACCGGGGAGCTGTTATTT. It specifies CASNLWTGVVNTGELLF. The J gene is TRBJ2-2, the V gene TRBV12-3 or TRBV12-4, with 9 bases matching TRBD1. This CDR3 is 17 amino acids long.

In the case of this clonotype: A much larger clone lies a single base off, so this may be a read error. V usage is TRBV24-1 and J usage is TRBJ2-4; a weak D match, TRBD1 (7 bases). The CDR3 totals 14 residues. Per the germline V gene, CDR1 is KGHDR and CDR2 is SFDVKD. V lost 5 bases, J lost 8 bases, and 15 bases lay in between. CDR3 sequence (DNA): TGTGCCACCAGTGCGGGGGTGCAGGGGGACATTCAGTACTTC. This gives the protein CATSAGVQGDIQYF.

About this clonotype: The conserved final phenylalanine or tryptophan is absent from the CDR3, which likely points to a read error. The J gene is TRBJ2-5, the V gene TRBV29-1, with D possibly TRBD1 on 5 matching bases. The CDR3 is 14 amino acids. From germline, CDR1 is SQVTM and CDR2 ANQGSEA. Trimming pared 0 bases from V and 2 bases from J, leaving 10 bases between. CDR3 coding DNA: TGCAGCGTTGAAGAATCAGGGCAGCAAGAGACCCAGTACTAC. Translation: CSVEESGQQETQYY.

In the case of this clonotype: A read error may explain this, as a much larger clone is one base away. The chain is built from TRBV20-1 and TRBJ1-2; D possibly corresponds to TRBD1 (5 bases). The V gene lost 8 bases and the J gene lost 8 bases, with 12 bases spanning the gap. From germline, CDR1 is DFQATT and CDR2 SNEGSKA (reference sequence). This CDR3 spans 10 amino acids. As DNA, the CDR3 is TGCAGTACTACAGGTTGCGGCTACACCTTC. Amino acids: CSTTGCGYTF.

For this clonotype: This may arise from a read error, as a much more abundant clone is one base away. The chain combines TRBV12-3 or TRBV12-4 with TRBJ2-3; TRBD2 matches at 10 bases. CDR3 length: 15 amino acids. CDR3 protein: CVTTSSGRGTDTQYF. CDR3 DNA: TGTGTCACCACTTCTAGCGGGAGAGGTACAGATACGCAGTATTTT.

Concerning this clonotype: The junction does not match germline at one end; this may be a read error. The CDR3 spells CASKLAGGPGGELSF. In DNA, the CDR3 is TGCGCCAGCAAACTAGCGGGAGGACCCGGGGGGGAGCTGTCTTTT. The V and J genes are TRBV10-2 and TRBJ2-2; the match to TRBD2 covers 12 bases. This CDR3 is built from 15 residues. Germline V gives CDR1 WSHSY, CDR2 SAAADI.

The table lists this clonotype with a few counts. CDR3 amino acids: CSASDPNSNYGYTF. CDR3 sequence (DNA): TGCAGTGCTTCAGACCCAAACAGCAACTATGGCTACACCTTC. The chain is built from TRBV20-1 and TRBJ1-2, with D uncertain. The CDR3 is 14 amino acids. From germline, CDR1 is DFQATT and CDR2 SNEGSKA (reference sequence). Trimming cost V 5 bases and J 2 bases, with 15 bases left between them.

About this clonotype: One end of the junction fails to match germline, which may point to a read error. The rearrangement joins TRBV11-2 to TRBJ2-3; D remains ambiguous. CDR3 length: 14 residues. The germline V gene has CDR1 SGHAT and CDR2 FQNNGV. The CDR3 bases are TGTGTCAGCAGCAGGTGTCCAGACACAGATACTCAGTATTTT. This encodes CVSSRCPDTDTQYF.

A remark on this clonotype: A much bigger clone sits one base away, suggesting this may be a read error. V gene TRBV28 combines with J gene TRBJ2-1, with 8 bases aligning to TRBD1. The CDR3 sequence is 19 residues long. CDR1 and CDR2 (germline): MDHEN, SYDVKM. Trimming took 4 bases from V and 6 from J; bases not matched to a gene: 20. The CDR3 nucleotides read TGTGCCAGCAGTTCAGTCTACTTCTCGCATGGACAGGGACGCAATGAGCAGTTCTTC. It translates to CASSSVYFSHGQGRNEQFF.

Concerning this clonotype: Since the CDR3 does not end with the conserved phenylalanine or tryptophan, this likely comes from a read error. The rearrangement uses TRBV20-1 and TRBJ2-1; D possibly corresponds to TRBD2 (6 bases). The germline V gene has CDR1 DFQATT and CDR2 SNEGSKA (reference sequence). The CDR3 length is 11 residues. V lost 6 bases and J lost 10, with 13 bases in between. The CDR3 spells CSAGDFNEQFS. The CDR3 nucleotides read TGCAGTGCGGGGGACTTCAACGAGCAGTTCTCC.

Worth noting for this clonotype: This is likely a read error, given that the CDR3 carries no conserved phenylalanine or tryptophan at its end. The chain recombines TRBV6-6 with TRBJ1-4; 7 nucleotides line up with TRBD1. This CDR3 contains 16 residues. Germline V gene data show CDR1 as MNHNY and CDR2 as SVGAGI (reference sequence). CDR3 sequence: CASNWGQSATDEKLFS. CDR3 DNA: TGTGCCAGCAACTGGGGACAGTCTGCAACTGATGAAAAACTGTTTTCT.

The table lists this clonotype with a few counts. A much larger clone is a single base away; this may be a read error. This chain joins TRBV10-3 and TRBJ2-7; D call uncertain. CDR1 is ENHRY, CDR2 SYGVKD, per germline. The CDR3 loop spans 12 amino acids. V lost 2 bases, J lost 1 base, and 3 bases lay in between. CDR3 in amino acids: CAISEQSYEQYF. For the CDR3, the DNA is TGTGCCATCAGTGAGCAGTCCTACGAGCAGTACTTC.

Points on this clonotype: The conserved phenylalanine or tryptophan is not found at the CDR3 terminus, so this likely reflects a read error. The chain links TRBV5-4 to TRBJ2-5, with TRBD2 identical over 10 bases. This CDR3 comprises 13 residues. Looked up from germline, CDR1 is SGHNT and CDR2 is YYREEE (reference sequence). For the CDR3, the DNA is TGTGTCAGCAGCGGGAGGGGTGCTGAGACCCAGTACTTA. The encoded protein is CVSSGRGAETQYL.

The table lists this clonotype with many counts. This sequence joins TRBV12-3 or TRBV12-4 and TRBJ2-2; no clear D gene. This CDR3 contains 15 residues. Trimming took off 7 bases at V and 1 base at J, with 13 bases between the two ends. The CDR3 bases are TGTGCCAGCACCCATAAAGCTCGGAACACCGGGGAGCTGTTTTTT. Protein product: CASTHKARNTGELFF.

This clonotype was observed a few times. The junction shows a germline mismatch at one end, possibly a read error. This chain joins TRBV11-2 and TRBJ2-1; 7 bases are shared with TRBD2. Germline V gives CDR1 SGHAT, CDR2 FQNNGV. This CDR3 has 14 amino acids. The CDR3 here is CASSSRQGGIEQFF. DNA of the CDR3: TGTGCCAGTAGCTCCCGTCAGGGAGGGATTGAGCAGTTCTTC.

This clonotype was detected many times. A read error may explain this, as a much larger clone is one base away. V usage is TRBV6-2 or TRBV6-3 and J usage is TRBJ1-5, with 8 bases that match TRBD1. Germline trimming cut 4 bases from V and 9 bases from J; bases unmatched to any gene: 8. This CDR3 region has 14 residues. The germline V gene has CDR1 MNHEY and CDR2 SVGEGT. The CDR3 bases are TGTGCCAGCAGTTCAGGACAGGGTGTCCGGCCCCAGCATTTT. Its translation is CASSSGQGVRPQHF.

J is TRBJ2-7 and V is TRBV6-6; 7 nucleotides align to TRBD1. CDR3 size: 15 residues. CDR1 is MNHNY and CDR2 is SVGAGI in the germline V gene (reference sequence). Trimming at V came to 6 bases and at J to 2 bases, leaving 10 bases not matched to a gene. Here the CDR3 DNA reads TGTGCCAGCAGGTCGACGACAGGGTGGACCTACGAGCAGTACTTC. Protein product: CASRSTTGWTYEQYF.

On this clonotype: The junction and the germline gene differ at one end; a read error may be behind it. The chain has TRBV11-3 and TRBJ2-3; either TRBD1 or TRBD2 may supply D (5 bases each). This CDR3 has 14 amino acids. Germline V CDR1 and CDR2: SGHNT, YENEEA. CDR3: CASSPSGGTDTPYF. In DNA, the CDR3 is TGTGCCAGCAGCCCCAGTGGGGGTACAGATACGCCGTATTTT.

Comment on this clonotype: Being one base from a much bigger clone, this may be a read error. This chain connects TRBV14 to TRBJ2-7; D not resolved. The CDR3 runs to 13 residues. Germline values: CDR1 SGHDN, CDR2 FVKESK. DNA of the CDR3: TGTGCCTGCAGCCTCGGCCCCGCCGCCGAGCAGTACTTC. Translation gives CACSLGPAAEQYF.

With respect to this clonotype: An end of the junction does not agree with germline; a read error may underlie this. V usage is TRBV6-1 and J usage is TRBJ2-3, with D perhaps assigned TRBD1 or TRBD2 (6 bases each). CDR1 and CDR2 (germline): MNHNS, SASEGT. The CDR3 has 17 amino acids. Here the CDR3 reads CVSRGPVGKDLSAQQYF. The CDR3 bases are TGTGTCAGCCGGGGGCCCGTCGGGAAGGATCTGTCGGCCCAGCAGTATTTT.

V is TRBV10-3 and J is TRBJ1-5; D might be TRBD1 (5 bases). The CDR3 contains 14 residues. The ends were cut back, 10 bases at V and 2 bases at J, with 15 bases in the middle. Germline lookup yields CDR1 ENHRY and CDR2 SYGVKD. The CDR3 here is CARGREIRNQPQHF. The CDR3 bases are TGTGCCAGGGGCCGTGAGATACGCAATCAGCCCCAGCATTTT.

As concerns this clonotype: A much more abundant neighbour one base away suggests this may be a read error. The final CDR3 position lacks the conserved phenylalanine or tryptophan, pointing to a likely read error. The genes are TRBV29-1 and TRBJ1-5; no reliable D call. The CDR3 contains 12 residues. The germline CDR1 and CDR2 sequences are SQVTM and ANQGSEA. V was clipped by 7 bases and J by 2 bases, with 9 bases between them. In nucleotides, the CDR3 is TGCAGCGCGTTGACGGGCAATCAGCCCCAGCATTCT. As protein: CSALTGNQPQHS.

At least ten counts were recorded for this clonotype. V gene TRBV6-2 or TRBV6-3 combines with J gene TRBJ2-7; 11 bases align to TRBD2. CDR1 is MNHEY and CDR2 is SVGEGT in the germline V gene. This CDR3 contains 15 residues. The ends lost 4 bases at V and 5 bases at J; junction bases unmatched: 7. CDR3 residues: CASSSTGTSGHEQYF. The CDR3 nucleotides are TGTGCCAGCAGTTCAACCGGGACTAGCGGCCACGAGCAGTACTTC.